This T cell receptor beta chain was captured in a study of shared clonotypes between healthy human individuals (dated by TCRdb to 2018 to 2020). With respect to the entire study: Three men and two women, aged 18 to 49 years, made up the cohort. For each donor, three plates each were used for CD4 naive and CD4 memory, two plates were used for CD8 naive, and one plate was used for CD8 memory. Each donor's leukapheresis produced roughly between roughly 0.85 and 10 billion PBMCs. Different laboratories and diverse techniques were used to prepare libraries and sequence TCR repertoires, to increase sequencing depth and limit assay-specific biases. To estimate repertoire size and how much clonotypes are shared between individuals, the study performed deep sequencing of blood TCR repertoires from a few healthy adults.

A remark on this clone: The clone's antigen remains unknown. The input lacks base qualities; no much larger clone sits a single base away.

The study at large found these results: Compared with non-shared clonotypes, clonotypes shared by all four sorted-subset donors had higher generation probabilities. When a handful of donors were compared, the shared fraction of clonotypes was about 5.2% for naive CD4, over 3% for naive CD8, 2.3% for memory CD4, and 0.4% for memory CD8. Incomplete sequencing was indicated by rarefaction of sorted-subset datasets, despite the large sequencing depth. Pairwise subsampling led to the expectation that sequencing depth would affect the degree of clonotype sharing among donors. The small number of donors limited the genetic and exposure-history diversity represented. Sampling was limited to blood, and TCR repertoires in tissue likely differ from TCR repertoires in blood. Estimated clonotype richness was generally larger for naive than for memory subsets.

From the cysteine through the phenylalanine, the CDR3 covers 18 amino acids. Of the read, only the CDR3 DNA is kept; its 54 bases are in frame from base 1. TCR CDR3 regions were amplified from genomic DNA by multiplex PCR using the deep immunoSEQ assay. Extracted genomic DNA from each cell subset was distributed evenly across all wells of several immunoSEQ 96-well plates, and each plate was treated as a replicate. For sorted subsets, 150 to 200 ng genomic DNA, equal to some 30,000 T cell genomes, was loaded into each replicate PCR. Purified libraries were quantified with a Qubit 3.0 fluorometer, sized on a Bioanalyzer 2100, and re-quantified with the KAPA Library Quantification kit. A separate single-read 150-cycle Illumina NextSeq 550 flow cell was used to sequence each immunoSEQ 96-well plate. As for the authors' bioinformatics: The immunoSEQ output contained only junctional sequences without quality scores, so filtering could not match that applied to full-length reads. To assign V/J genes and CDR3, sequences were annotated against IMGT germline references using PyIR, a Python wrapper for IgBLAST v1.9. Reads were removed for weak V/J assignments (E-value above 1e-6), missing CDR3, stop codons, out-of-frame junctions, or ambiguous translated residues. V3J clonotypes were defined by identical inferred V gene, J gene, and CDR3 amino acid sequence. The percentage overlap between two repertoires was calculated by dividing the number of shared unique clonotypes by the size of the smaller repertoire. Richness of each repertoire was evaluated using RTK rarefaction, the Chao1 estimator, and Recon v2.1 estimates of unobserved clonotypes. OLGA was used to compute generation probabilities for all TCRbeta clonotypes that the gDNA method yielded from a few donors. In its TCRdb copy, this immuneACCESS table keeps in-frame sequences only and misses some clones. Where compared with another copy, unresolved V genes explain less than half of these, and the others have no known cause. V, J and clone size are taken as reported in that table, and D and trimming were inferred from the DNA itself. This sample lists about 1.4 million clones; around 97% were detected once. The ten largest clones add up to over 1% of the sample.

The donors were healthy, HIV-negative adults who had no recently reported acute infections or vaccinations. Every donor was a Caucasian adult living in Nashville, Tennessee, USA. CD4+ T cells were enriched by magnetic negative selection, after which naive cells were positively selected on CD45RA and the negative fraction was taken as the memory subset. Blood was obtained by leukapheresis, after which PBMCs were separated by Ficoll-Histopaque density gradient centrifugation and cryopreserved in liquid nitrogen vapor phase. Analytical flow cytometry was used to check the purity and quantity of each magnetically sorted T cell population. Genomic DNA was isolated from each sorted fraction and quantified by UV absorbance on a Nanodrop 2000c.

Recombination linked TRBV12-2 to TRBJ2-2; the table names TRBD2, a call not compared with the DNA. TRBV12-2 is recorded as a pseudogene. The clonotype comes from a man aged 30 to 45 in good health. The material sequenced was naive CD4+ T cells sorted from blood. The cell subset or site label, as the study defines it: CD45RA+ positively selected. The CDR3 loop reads CASRLKGLAGGNTGELFF. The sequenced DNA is TGTGCAAGTCGCTTAAAAGGGCTAGCGGGAGGGAACACCGGGGAGCTGTTTTTT.